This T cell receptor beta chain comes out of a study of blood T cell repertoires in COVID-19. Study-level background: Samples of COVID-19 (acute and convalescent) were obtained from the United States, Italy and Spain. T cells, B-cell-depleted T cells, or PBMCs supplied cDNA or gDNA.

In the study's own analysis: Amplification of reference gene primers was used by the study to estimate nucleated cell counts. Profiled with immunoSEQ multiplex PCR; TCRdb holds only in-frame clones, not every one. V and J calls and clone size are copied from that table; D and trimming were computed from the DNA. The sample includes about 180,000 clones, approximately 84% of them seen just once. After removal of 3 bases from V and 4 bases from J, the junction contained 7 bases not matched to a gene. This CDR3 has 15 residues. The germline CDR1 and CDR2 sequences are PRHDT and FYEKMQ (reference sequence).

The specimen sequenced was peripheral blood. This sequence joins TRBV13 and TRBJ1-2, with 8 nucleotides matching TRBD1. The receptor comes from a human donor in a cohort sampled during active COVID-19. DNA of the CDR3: TGTGCCAGCAGCTTCCTAGGACAGGGTGTCTATGGCTACACCTTC. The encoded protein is CASSFLGQGVYGYTF.